The entry that follows covers one T cell receptor beta chain sequence. Original analysis: Counts of nucleated cells, estimated from reference gene primer amplification, were obtained. Repertoires were generated with immunoSEQ multiplex PCR, while TCRdb's copy carries only in-frame clones and drops some. V and J calls plus clone size are reproduced from that table; the DNA served to infer D and trimming. The repertoire holds approximately 170,000 clones, with around 85% as singletons. The CDR3 sequence is 16 residues long. Germline V gene lookup returns CDR1 MNHEY and CDR2 SMNVEV (reference sequence). The trim removed 2 bases at V and 0 bases at J, leaving 6 bases unmatched. This sample is drawn from a study of blood T cell repertoires in COVID-19. At the level of the study: Acute and convalescent COVID-19 specimens originated in the United States, Italy and Spain. Nucleic acid was either cDNA or gDNA, and it came from T cells, B-cell-depleted T cells, or PBMCs.

This receptor was taken from a man between 60 and 75 years old with active or convalescent COVID-19. The gene calls are TRBV27 and TRBJ2-7; TRBD2 matches at 8 bases. The sequenced material came from peripheral blood. The CDR3 sequence: CASSLGGSGVSYEQYF. The CDR3 DNA sequence: TGTGCCAGCAGTTTAGGGGGTAGCGGGGTCTCCTACGAGCAGTACTTC.